This entry lists 17 T cell receptor beta chains sequenced from one sample in a study of CD8 T cells in ankylosing spondylitis. Findings and limits, study-wide: Among TCR beta sequences, a motif of fewer than 10 highly homologous variants appeared characteristic of ankylosing spondylitis blood.

No antigen is known for these receptors. TCRdb reprocessed the 5' RACE reads via MiXCR and lists one record per CDR3 protein. The sample includes roughly 700,000 distinct CDR3 sequences, around 20% of them seen just once. The sample consisted of blood, either unsorted or a sorted T cell fraction (not recorded which). The origin of the receptors is a male donor with ankylosing spondylitis.

This chain uses TRBV12-3 or TRBV12-4 with TRBJ2-5, with TRBD2 identical over 13 bases. Unmatched junction bases numbered 6, after V lost 7 bases and J lost 1 base. The CDR3 extends over 16 amino acids. This chain's CDR3 is CASTTGTSGVQETQYF. CDR3 DNA: TGTGCCAGCACTACCGGGACTAGCGGGGTCCAAGAGACCCAGTACTTC.

The chain has TRBV20-1 and TRBJ2-7; 12 nucleotides align to TRBD2. V was pared by 5 bases and J by 7 bases, with 12 bases of the junction left unmatched. CDR1 is DFQATT and CDR2 is SNEGSKA in the germline V gene (reference sequence). This CDR3 spans 15 amino acids. CDR3 nucleotides: TGCAGTGCTGCTATTAGGACTAGCGGGGTGTTTGAGCAGTACTTC. It specifies CSAAIRTSGVFEQYF.

This clonotype was picked up a small number of times. The CDR3 bases are TGTGCCAGCAGCCAGGGGACAGGGGCAACCTACGAGCAGTACTTC. This translates into CASSQGTGATYEQYF. The chain combines TRBV7-9 with TRBJ2-7; 10 positions agree with TRBD1. From germline, CDR1 is SEHNR and CDR2 FQNEAQ (reference sequence). V was pared by 5 bases and J by 2 bases, with 6 bases of the junction left unmatched. This CDR3 has 15 residues.

The table lists this clonotype with a few counts. The chain is built from TRBV12-3 or TRBV12-4 and TRBJ1-3; D unresolved. This CDR3 region has 15 residues. The V end lost 0 bases, the J end lost 0 bases, and 6 bases lay between the germline ends. CDR3 loop: CASSLAGNSGNTIYF. The CDR3 region has the DNA TGTGCCAGCAGTTTAGCAGGCAACTCTGGAAACACCATATATTTT.

The V and J genes are TRBV30 and TRBJ2-3; 7 bases are shared with TRBD2. Germline V CDR1 and CDR2: GTSNPN, SVGIG (reference sequence). The V and J ends lost 0 bases and 6 bases, in that order; junction bases with no gene match: 6. The CDR3 has 14 residues. The CDR3 loop is CAWSVGLGDDTQYF. DNA of the CDR3: TGTGCCTGGAGTGTTGGACTAGGGGATGATACGCAGTATTTT.

This clonotype was counted many times. This rearrangement joins TRBV12-3 or TRBV12-4 to TRBJ1-2; no clear D. Trimming took off 7 bases at V and 0 bases at J, with 9 bases between the two ends. The CDR3 has 13 residues. As DNA, the CDR3 is TGTGCCAGCACGAATAATCCTAACTATGGCTACACCTTC. Amino acids: CASTNNPNYGYTF.

This clonotype was detected ten times or more. The J gene is TRBJ2-2, the V gene TRBV5-1; a weak D match, TRBD2 (5 bases). Germline V gene lookup returns CDR1 SGHRS and CDR2 YFSETQ. V was cut by 5 bases and J by 0 bases, with 11 bases left in between. The CDR3 is made up of 15 amino acids. The CDR3 loop is CASRVALTNTGELFF. The CDR3 DNA reads TGCGCCAGCAGAGTAGCGCTAACGAACACCGGGGAGCTGTTTTTT.

This clonotype was seen ten or more times. J is TRBJ2-3 and V is TRBV12-3 or TRBV12-4; 8 positions match TRBD1. There are 15 residues in the CDR3. Trimming at V came to 5 bases and at J to 4 bases, leaving 8 bases not matched to a gene. DNA of the CDR3: TGTGCCAGCAGTCGACAGGGGATGGTCGCAGATACGCAGTATTTT. This gives the protein CASSRQGMVADTQYF.

The gene calls are TRBV5-1 and TRBJ1-3; D is perhaps TRBD1 (5 bases). The CDR3 has 15 amino acids. With 1 base removed from V and 2 bases from J, the gap between germline ends came to 10 bases. Germline lookup yields CDR1 SGHRS and CDR2 YFSETQ. CDR3 bases: TGCGCCAGCAGCTTGCGGGGGGACCCTGGAAACACCATATATTTT. Its translation is CASSLRGDPGNTIYF. Full variable domain (missing parts from reference TRBV5-1 and TRBJ1-3): KAGVTQTPRYLIKTRGQQVTLSCSPISGHRSVSWYQQTPGQGLQFLFEYFSETQRNKGNFPGRFSGRQFSNSRSEMNVSTLELGDSALYLCASSLRGDPGNTIYFGEGSWLTVV.

J is TRBJ2-7 and V is TRBV7-2; no reliable D call. The length of the CDR3 is 14 residues. The V end lost 5 bases, the J end lost 2 bases, and 13 bases lay between the germline ends. Germline V gene sequence: CDR1 SGHTA, CDR2 FQGNSA. The CDR3 bases are TGTGCCAGCAGCACGACGCGCGGCCCCTACGAGCAGTACTTC. Amino acid sequence: CASSTTRGPYEQYF.

This clonotype was observed a handful of times. The chain combines TRBV20-1 with TRBJ2-7; 12 bases align to TRBD1. CDR1 is DFQATT and CDR2 is SNEGSKA in the germline V gene (reference sequence). There are 15 residues in the CDR3. V lost 1 base to trimming and J lost 6 bases; unmatched junction nucleotides: 7. The CDR3 here is CSARVMGQGASEQYF. CDR3 DNA sequence: TGCAGTGCTAGAGTTATGGGACAGGGGGCCTCCGAGCAGTACTTC.

The chain uses TRBV3-1 and TRBJ1-2; tentative D call: TRBD1 (5 bases). Trimming left V 0 bases short and J 1 base short, with 12 bases between. The CDR3 sequence is 16 residues long. Germline V gives CDR1 LGHDT, CDR2 YNNKEL (reference sequence). The CDR3 nucleotides are TGTGCCAGCAGCCAAGAAGCACAGGCGAATAACTATGGCTACACCTTC. Protein: CASSQEAQANNYGYTF.

The V gene is TRBV3-1, the J gene TRBJ2-2; D unresolved. There are 14 residues in the CDR3. Per germline, CDR1 LGHDT and CDR2 YNNKEL (reference sequence). Trimming left V 4 bases short and J 6 bases short, with 12 bases between. The CDR3 loop reads CASSPGRPPGELFF. The CDR3 DNA reads TGTGCCAGCAGCCCCGGGCGGCCCCCCGGGGAGCTGTTTTTT.

This clonotype has just a few counts. The chain is built from TRBV24-1 and TRBJ2-5, with TRBD1 matching 9 bases. In germline, CDR1 is KGHDR, CDR2 SFDVKD. The junction had 8 bases not matched to a gene; V was cut back by 4 bases and J by 3 bases. This CDR3 has 16 amino acids. The CDR3, as DNA: TGTGCCACCAGTGAGGGCGGGACAGGGTTAAAAGAGACCCAGTACTTC. This sequence encodes CATSEGGTGLKETQYF.

The rearrangement uses TRBV11-2 and TRBJ2-4, with TRBD1 identical over 9 bases. Trimming removed 4 bases from V and 0 bases from J; junction bases left unmatched: 7. The CDR3 length is 17 residues. The V gene's germline CDR1 is SGHAT and CDR2 FQNNGV. CDR3 sequence reads: CASSSYGQGIAKNIQYF. DNA of the CDR3: TGTGCCAGCAGCTCCTACGGACAGGGGATAGCCAAAAACATTCAGTACTTC.

This clonotype has a handful of counts. J is TRBJ2-2 and V is TRBV7-6, with 7 bases matching TRBD2. Looked up from germline, CDR1 is SGHVS and CDR2 is FNYEAQ. The CDR3 is 15 residues long. With 3 bases clipped from V and 3 bases from J, the junction kept 4 bases outside the gene matches. CDR3 in DNA: TGTGCCAGCAGCTTGGTACTAGCGCACACCGGGGAGCTGTTTTTT. Amino acids: CASSLVLAHTGELFF. Based on the CDR3 plus reference TRBV7-6 and TRBJ2-2, the full variable domain is GAGVSQSPRYKVTKRGQDVALRCDPISGHVSLYWYRQALGQGPEFLTYFNYEAQQDKSGLPNDRFSAERPEGSISTLTIQRTEQRDSAMYRCASSLVLAHTGELFFGEGSRLTVL.

This clonotype was detected once. This chain links TRBV30 with TRBJ1-2; tentatively, D is TRBD1 (5 bases). The germline V and J ends were trimmed by 2 bases and 2 bases, with 15 bases remaining between them. Germline CDR1 reads GTSNPN; CDR2 reads SVGIG (reference sequence). The CDR3 runs 15 residues. CDR3 region: CAWSSSGLSNYGYTF. As DNA, the CDR3 is TGTGCCTGGAGTAGTTCAGGGCTGTCAAACTATGGCTACACCTTC.